The rows below give T cell receptor beta chains drawn from one sample of a study of T cell repertoires in aging, cancer and after chemotherapy. TCRdb independently ran MiXCR on the multiplex PCR reads; one entry per CDR3 protein. The table lists about 13,000 distinct CDR3 sequences, under 30% of them singletons. The specimen was blood. The origin of the receptors is a human donor in good health. CDR3s include the opening cysteine and the closing phenylalanine or tryptophan. The order of the fields is J gene, V gene, clone size, D gene, CDR3 DNA, CDR3 protein. D genes are given only for firm matches. Some rows have no size entry. The others give once, few or many, or a class for an expanded clone.

>TRBJ1-1|TRBV19|few|TRBD1
TGTGCCAGTAGCGCGGCCGAGACAGGGAGGGAAGCTTTCTTT
CASSAAETGREAFF
>TRBJ1-3|TRBV5-1|.|.
TGCGCCAGCAGCTTGGCCAGCTCTGGAAACACCATATATTTT
CASSLASSGNTIYF
>TRBJ2-5|TRBV14|few|.
TGTGCCAGCAGCCGGCAGACGAAGTCCGAGACCCAGTACTTC
CASSRQTKSETQYF
>TRBJ2-1|TRBV13|.|TRBD1
TGTGCCAGCAGCTTGACAGGGAGCTCCTACAATGAGCAGTTCTTC
CASSLTGSSYNEQFF
>TRBJ1-5|TRBV6-4|.|.
TGTGCCAGCAGTGAATATAGCAATCAGCCCCAGCATTTT
CASSEYSNQPQHF
>TRBJ2-5|TRBV20-1|.|.
TGCAGTGCGGAGAGAGACCCCTCTGAAGAGACCCAGTACTTC
CSAERDPSEETQYF
>TRBJ1-2|TRBV5-4|few|.
TGTGCCAGCAGCCTAGGACCCGACCCTCTAAGGGACGGCTACACCTTC
CASSLGPDPLRDGYTF
>TRBJ2-3|TRBV20-1|few|TRBD2
TGCAGTGCGCCAGCTAGCGGGGCCCGCACAGATACGCAGTATTTT
CSAPASGARTDTQYF
>TRBJ1-2|TRBV6-5|.|.
TGTGCCAGCACCGACGGGAGGACTAACTATGGCTACACCTTC
CASTDGRTNYGYTF
>TRBJ2-1|TRBV29-1|.|TRBD1
TGCAGCGTTAGGGATGGACAGGGTAACTACAATGAGCAGTTCTTC
CSVRDGQGNYNEQFF
>TRBJ2-6|TRBV5-6|few|.
TGTGCCAGCAGTTGGGAGTCTGGGGCCAACGTCCTGACTTTC
CASSWESGANVLTF
>TRBJ1-2|TRBV4-3|.|TRBD1
TGTGCCAGCAGCCAAGAACTCGCAGGGGGCAGCTATGGCTACACCTTC
CASSQELAGGSYGYTF
>TRBJ1-6|TRBV5-6|.|.
TGTGCCAGCAGCGCTCAGGGATGGGATTCACCCCTCCACTTT
CASSAQGWDSPLHF
>TRBJ1-2|TRBV9|.|.
TGTGCCAGCAGCGTGGAGCCACCACCTAACTATGGCTACACCTTC
CASSVEPPPNYGYTF
>TRBJ2-3|TRBV7-3|.|.
TGTGCCAGCAGCTTAACGTTCGCAGGGAGGGGGGCAGATACGCAGTATTTT
CASSLTFAGRGADTQYF
>TRBJ1-5|TRBV20-1|few|.
TGCAGTGCTAGGGCAGGACGGGGCAATCAGCCCCAGCATTTT
CSARAGRGNQPQHF
>TRBJ1-1|TRBV7-3|.|.
TGTGCCAGCAGCTGGACACGAAAGAACACTGAAGCTTTCTTT
CASSWTRKNTEAFF
>TRBJ2-1|TRBV28|medium-sized|TRBD2
TGTGCCAGCAGTTTGGCCTCCGGGACTATGCAGTTCTTC
CASSLASGTMQFF
>TRBJ1-4|TRBV14|.|TRBD1
TGTGCCAGCAGCCGACAGGGGGCAAATGAAAAACTGTTTTTT
CASSRQGANEKLFF
>TRBJ1-6|TRBV20-1|.|.
TGCAGTGCTAGATCGGCAAAATGGAATTCACCCCTCCACTTT
CSARSAKWNSPLHF
>TRBJ1-1|TRBV19|.|.
TGTGCCAGTTACTCCCGGGACGTTGAAGCTTTCTTT
CASYSRDVEAFF
>TRBJ2-3|TRBV27|few|.
TGTGCCAGCAGTTTATCCCCGGGGACCCCCACAGATACGCAGTATTTT
CASSLSPGTPTDTQYF
>TRBJ1-6|TRBV4-3|.|.
TGCGCCAGCAGCCAAGAGAAAGGGTCACCCCTCCACTTT
CASSQEKGSPLHF
>TRBJ1-2|TRBV28|few|.
TGTGCCAGCAGTCCCACGGGAAATGGCTACACCTTC
CASSPTGNGYTF
>TRBJ1-3|TRBV18|few|.
TGTGCCAGCTCACCACTCGAGGCTGGAAACACCATATATTTT
CASSPLEAGNTIYF
>TRBJ1-3|TRBV4-2|.|.
TGTGCCAGCATCCAAGGGGGTGTAAACACCATATATTTT
CASIQGGVNTIYF
>TRBJ2-2|TRBV5-1|.|.
TGCGCCAGCAGCTTGGCTGGCGGGGCGAACACCGGGGAGCTGTTTTTT
CASSLAGGANTGELFF
>TRBJ2-3|TRBV10-1|few|TRBD2
TGCGCCAGCAGTGATATAGCGGGGTCTAGCACAGATACGCAGTATTTT
CASSDIAGSSTDTQYF
>TRBJ2-3|TRBV12-3/TRBV12-4|.|TRBD1
TGTGCCAGCAGCTTCCCGGGACAGGGGCGCACAGATACGCAGTATTTT
CASSFPGQGRTDTQYF
>TRBJ2-2|TRBV5-1|few|.
TGCGCCAGCAGCTTGGGACGCCGCCCGAACACCGGGGAGCTGTTTTTT
CASSLGRRPNTGELFF
>TRBJ2-7|TRBV11-2|few|.
TGTGCCAGCAGCCCCCTAAACTACGAGCAGTACTTC
CASSPLNYEQYF
>TRBJ1-1|TRBV2|.|.
TGTGCCAGCAGTGAATGGGCAGGCAGATCCGACACTGAAGCTTTCTTT
CASSEWAGRSDTEAFF
>TRBJ2-3|TRBV6-5|few|TRBD2
TGTGCCAGCAGAAAAGCGGGGGGGCCGTCAGATACGCAGTATTTT
CASRKAGGPSDTQYF
>TRBJ2-6|TRBV6-1|medium-sized|.
TGTGCCAGCAGTGGGGGGCCTGGGGCCAACGTCCTGACTTTC
CASSGGPGANVLTF
>TRBJ2-5|TRBV20-1|.|.
TGCAGTGGCAAAGGGGATGTTCAAGAGACCCAGTACTTC
CSGKGDVQETQYF
>TRBJ2-7|TRBV27|few|.
TGTGCCAGCAGTTTAAGAGGGGGGATCCACGAGCAGTACTTC
CASSLRGGIHEQYF
>TRBJ2-1|TRBV19|few|.
TGTGCCAGTAAGGGCCAGGGCGTAACCAATGAGCAGTTCTTC
CASKGQGVTNEQFF
>TRBJ2-3|TRBV6-1|few|TRBD1
TGTGCCAGCAGCGCTCCCGGGACAGGGAGAAATACGCAGTATTTT
CASSAPGTGRNTQYF
>TRBJ2-5|TRBV7-9|.|.
TGTGCCAGCAGCTACGGGGTAGGAGGGACCCAGTACTTC
CASSYGVGGTQYF
>TRBJ1-4|TRBV30|.|.
TGTGCCTGGACGAAGACTCCGGGACTGAATAATGAAAAACTGTTTTTT
CAWTKTPGLNNEKLFF
>TRBJ2-7|TRBV20-1|few|TRBD2
TGCAGTGCTAAAGCGGGGCTTTTCTACGAGCAGTACTTC
CSAKAGLFYEQYF
>TRBJ1-2|TRBV14|.|.
TGTGCCAGCAGCCAAGATTGGGCAGATTCGGGCTACACCTTC
CASSQDWADSGYTF
>TRBJ1-3|TRBV5-6|.|.
TGTGCCAGCAGCTTGGGCGGAGCAATAGGAAACACCATATATTTT
CASSLGGAIGNTIYF
>TRBJ1-2|TRBV9|few|TRBD1
TGTGCCAGCAGCGTAAGTGGGACAGGGAGCTATGGCTACACCTTC
CASSVSGTGSYGYTF
>TRBJ1-6|TRBV6-5|few|.
TGTGCCATCAGTGACTCAGAACCCAGGGTGATCGACTCACCCCTCCACTTT
CAISDSEPRVIDSPLHF
>TRBJ1-2|TRBV7-2|.|.
TGTGCCAGCAGCGGAATCTATGGCTACACCTTC
CASSGIYGYTF
>TRBJ1-1|TRBV6-4|few|.
TGTGCCAGCAGTGGGACAGCGAACACTGAAGCTTTCTTT
CASSGTANTEAFF
>TRBJ1-1|TRBV20-1|.|TRBD1
TGCAGTGCTAGAGGCTTGGGACAGGGTGAAGCTTTCTTT
CSARGLGQGEAFF
>TRBJ2-7|TRBV7-2|.|.
TGTGCCAGCAGCTTAGGGAGCTACGAGCAGTACTTC
CASSLGSYEQYF
>TRBJ1-3|TRBV11-2|few|.
TGTGCCAGCAGCTCAGGTTTGAGGGCCCGCTCTGGAAACACCATATATTTT
CASSSGLRARSGNTIYF
>TRBJ1-2|TRBV12-3/TRBV12-4|.|TRBD1
TGTGCCAGCAGCCCAAGACAGGGAAGGGGCTATGGCTACACCTTC
CASSPRQGRGYGYTF
>TRBJ2-3|TRBV7-2|medium-sized|TRBD2
TGTGCCAGCAGCTTAAGTGGACTAGCGACAGATACGCAGTATTTT
CASSLSGLATDTQYF
>TRBJ2-7|TRBV18|.|TRBD2
TGTGCCAGCTCCCCCATGGGGACTAGGGAGTACGAGCAGTACTTC
CASSPMGTREYEQYF
>TRBJ1-2|TRBV20-1|few|.
TGCAGTGCTGGGACACCGGACTATGGCTACACCTTC
CSAGTPDYGYTF
>TRBJ2-1|TRBV20-1|.|TRBD2
TGCAGTGCTAGAGATCTCCTAGCGGCCTCCTCCTACAATGAGCAGTTCTTC
CSARDLLAASSYNEQFF
>TRBJ1-2|TRBV7-9|few|TRBD1
TGTGCCAGCAGCGCCACAGGGGAAGCTTATGGCTACACCTTC
CASSATGEAYGYTF
>TRBJ1-3|TRBV6-1|.|TRBD1
TGTGCCAGCAGCTCCGCCCGACAGGGTAGAAGCTCTGGAAACACCATATATTTT
CASSSARQGRSSGNTIYF
>TRBJ1-2|TRBV18|.|.
TGTGCCAGCTCACCGGAGGACACACCCTGGGACTATGGCTACACCTTC
CASSPEDTPWDYGYTF
>TRBJ2-3|TRBV7-3|.|TRBD2
TGTGCCAGCAGCCAGCGGGGGGGCGGGGGATTGGATACGCAGTATTTT
CASSQRGGGGLDTQYF